A single sample is the source of the 32 T cell receptor beta chains below, sequenced in a study of T cell responses to AZD1222 COVID-19 vaccine. Repertoires were generated with immunoSEQ multiplex PCR, while TCRdb's copy carries only in-frame clones and drops some. The sample includes 150,000 to 200,000 clones, just under 95% of them seen just once. The sample here was peripheral blood, taken on day 0 of AZD1222 vaccination. These receptors all come from an adult in good health.

The CDR3 DNA sequence: TGTGCCAGCTCACCATTGGACAGCGCGGGGTCATACGAGCAGTACTTC. Protein product: CASSPLDSAGSYEQYF. V gene TRBV18 combines with J gene TRBJ2-7; D may be TRBD1 or TRBD2 (6 bases each). Trimming took off 2 bases at V and 4 bases at J, with 18 bases between the two ends. The CDR3 runs to 16 residues. The germline V gene has CDR1 KGHSH and CDR2 LQKENI.

The chain combines TRBV18 with TRBJ1-1, with D hard to call. From germline, CDR1 is KGHSH and CDR2 LQKENI. V was trimmed by 2 bases and J by 0 bases, leaving 10 bases between them. There are 15 residues in the CDR3. DNA of the CDR3: TGTGCCAGCTCACCAACATCAGCTTTGAACACTGAAGCTTTCTTT. The encoded protein is CASSPTSALNTEAFF.

The V gene is TRBV7-9, the J gene TRBJ1-2; D may be TRBD1 (6 bases). V lost 1 base and J 8 bases, leaving 11 bases between the germline ends. The CDR3 loop spans 13 amino acids. Per germline, CDR1 SEHNR and CDR2 FQNEAQ (reference sequence). The CDR3 bases are TGTGCCAGCAGCTTAGGTCAGGGGCCGGGCTACACCTTC. This sequence encodes CASSLGQGPGYTF.

V gene TRBV6-5 combines with J gene TRBJ2-7; D perhaps matches TRBD1 (6 bases). Trimming removed 0 bases from V and 0 bases from J, with 9 bases in between. The CDR3 has 15 residues. Germline CDR1 MNHEY, CDR2 SVGAGI. The CDR3 nucleotides are TGTGCCAGCAGTTACTCAGGACAGAGCTCCTACGAGCAGTACTTC. Residues: CASSYSGQSSYEQYF.

The rearrangement uses TRBV6-4 and TRBJ2-2, with no clear D. Per germline, CDR1 MRHNA and CDR2 SNTAGT. V lost 1 base and J 3 bases, leaving 0 bases between the germline ends. The CDR3 extends over 12 amino acids. The CDR3 reads CASSDYTGELFF. In nucleotides, the CDR3 is TGTGCCAGCAGTGACTACACCGGGGAGCTGTTTTTT.

This chain connects TRBV24-1 to TRBJ1-2; D gene uncertain. CDR3 length: 12 residues. The germline V and J ends were trimmed by 2 bases and 5 bases, with 5 bases remaining between them. CDR1 and CDR2 from the germline V gene are KGHDR and SFDVKD. The CDR3 sequence: CATSDSEYGYTF. The CDR3 coding sequence is TGTGCCACCAGTGATTCAGAATATGGCTACACCTTC.

The J gene is TRBJ2-7, the V gene TRBV19; tentatively, D is TRBD1 (5 bases). CDR3 length: 13 residues. With 5 bases removed from V and 0 bases from J, the gap between germline ends came to 8 bases. Germline V gives CDR1 LNHDA, CDR2 SQIVND (reference sequence). The DNA of the CDR3 is TGTGCCAGTAGTTCCCAGGGCTCCTACGAGCAGTACTTC. Protein: CASSSQGSYEQYF. Using reference TRBV19 and TRBJ2-7 for the parts outside the CDR3, the full variable domain is DGGITQSPKYLFRKEGQNVTLSCEQNLNHDAMYWYRQDPGQGLRLIYYSQIVNDFQKGDIAEGYSVSREKKESFPLTVTSAQKNPTAFYLCASSSQGSYEQYFGPGTRLTVT.

This clone appeared once. The chain couples TRBV30 to TRBJ1-4, with no clear D. The CDR3 sequence is 14 residues long. V was clipped by 2 bases and J by 0 bases, with 7 bases between them. Germline loops: CDR1 GTSNPN, CDR2 SVGIG (reference sequence). The CDR3 is CAWSSASTNEKLFF. CDR3 DNA: TGTGCCTGGAGTAGCGCGTCAACTAATGAAAAACTGTTTTTT. The full variable domain, with the rest looked up from reference TRBV30 and TRBJ1-4, is SQTIHQWPATLVQPVGSPLSLECTVEGTSNPNLYWYRQAAGRGLQLLFYSVGIGQISSEVPQNLSASRPQDRQFILSSKKLLLSDSGFYLCAWSSASTNEKLFFGSGTQLSVL.

This rearrangement joins TRBV6-4 to TRBJ1-5; TRBD1 aligns across 7 bases. Trimming took 0 bases from V and 9 from J; bases not matched to a gene: 11. CDR1 is MRHNA, CDR2 SNTAGT, per germline. The CDR3 is made up of 16 amino acids. CDR3 nucleotides: TGTGCCAGCAGTGACTCCGTAGTGGGACAGCCTTGGCCCCAGCATTTT. Its translation: CASSDSVVGQPWPQHF.

This clone was found once. The chain recombines TRBV7-2 with TRBJ1-4; D gene unclear. Germline-derived CDR1 and CDR2 are SGHTA and FQGNSA. The V end lost 0 bases, the J end lost 10 bases, and 6 bases lay between the germline ends. The CDR3 loop spans 12 amino acids. The CDR3 nucleotides are TGTGCCAGCAGCTTAGCGCCGGGAAAACTGTTTTTT. This gives the protein CASSLAPGKLFF.

The rearrangement joins TRBV7-2 to TRBJ1-1; 8 bases line up with TRBD1. The CDR3 sequence is 14 residues long. The V gene's germline CDR1 is SGHTA and CDR2 FQGNSA. J was trimmed by 4 bases and V by 4 bases; bases with no gene match: 5. CDR3 nucleotides: TGTGCCAGCAGCTCCGACAGGGGTGGCACTGAAGCTTTCTTT. Translated, it gives CASSSDRGGTEAFF.

The rearrangement links TRBV9 to TRBJ1-2; possible D gene TRBD1, 6 bases. With 2 bases removed from V and 2 bases from J, the gap between germline ends came to 13 bases. The CDR3 is made up of 15 amino acids. Per the germline V gene, CDR1 is SGDLS and CDR2 is YYNGEE. CDR3 protein: CASSVGPDRNYGYTF. CDR3 nucleotides: TGTGCCAGCAGCGTGGGACCGGACAGAAACTATGGCTACACCTTC.

CDR3 sequence (DNA): TGTGCCAGCAGCCAAGATCGGGGGGTGTATTCACCCCTCCACTTT. Protein product: CASSQDRGVYSPLHF. This sequence joins TRBV3-1 (or the pseudogene TRBV3-2) and TRBJ1-6, with a possible D match to TRBD1 (5 bases). Per germline, CDR1 LGHDT and CDR2 YNNKEL (reference sequence). The length of the CDR3 is 15 residues. V shed 0 bases and J shed 8 bases, with 11 bases lying between them.

V is TRBV7-2 and J is TRBJ2-7, with TRBD2 as a possible D gene (7 bases). Germline V gene data show CDR1 as SGHTA and CDR2 as FQGNSA. Trimming removed 5 bases at V and 0 bases at J, with 17 bases between. The CDR3 has 16 residues. The CDR3 DNA is TGTGCCAGCAGCCCTAGGGGGGGACTCATCTCCTACGAGCAGTACTTC. Translation gives CASSPRGGLISYEQYF.

The rearrangement joins TRBV7-9 to TRBJ2-2, with 7 nucleotides matching TRBD1. The germline gives CDR1 SEHNR, CDR2 FQNEAQ (reference sequence). The CDR3 loop spans 16 amino acids. Trimming cost V 5 bases and J 4 bases; bases outside gene matches: 10. CDR3 region: CASSGPGTAGTGELFF. Here the CDR3 DNA reads TGTGCCAGCAGCGGCCCGGGGACAGCTGGCACCGGGGAGCTGTTTTTT.

This chain joins TRBV30 and TRBJ1-1; 10 positions match TRBD1. This CDR3 is 12 amino acids long. Germline-derived CDR1 and CDR2 are GTSNPN and SVGIG (reference sequence). V lost 3 bases and J lost 11; bases outside the gene matches: 6. CDR3 residues: CAWRLDRGQAFF. The CDR3 nucleotides are TGTGCCTGGAGACTCGACAGGGGGCAGGCTTTCTTT. The full variable domain, its missing parts supplied by reference TRBV30 and TRBJ1-1, is SQTIHQWPATLVQPVGSPLSLECTVEGTSNPNLYWYRQAAGRGLQLLFYSVGIGQISSEVPQNLSASRPQDRQFILSSKKLLLSDSGFYLCAWRLDRGQAFFGQGTRLTVV.

The V and J genes are TRBV27 and TRBJ1-5, with TRBD1 matching 7 bases. V lost 2 bases and J lost 9; bases outside the gene matches: 13. The CDR3 runs 16 residues. Per the germline V gene, CDR1 is MNHEY and CDR2 is SMNVEV (reference sequence). CDR3 residues: CASSLLGTAQKGPQHF. The DNA for the CDR3 is TGTGCCAGCAGTTTACTCGGGACAGCGCAGAAGGGGCCCCAGCATTTT.

The V call is TRBV4-3, the J call TRBJ1-4, with D tentatively TRBD1 (6 bases). CDR3 length: 16 residues. V lost 4 bases to trimming and J lost 8 bases, with 20 bases between them. The V gene's germline CDR1 is LGHNA and CDR2 YSLEER. The CDR3 loop reads CASSPRYGAQGEKLFF. The CDR3 coding sequence is TGCGCCAGCAGCCCACGCTATGGGGCGCAGGGGGAAAAACTGTTTTTT.

The genes are TRBV25-1 and TRBJ2-7; D may correspond to TRBD1 or TRBD2 (6 bases each). V was shortened by 4 bases and J by 6 bases, with 10 bases between the two germline ends. CDR3 size: 12 residues. Per the germline V gene, CDR1 is MGHDK and CDR2 is SYGVNS. The CDR3 region is CASSVGGGEQYF. CDR3 DNA: TGTGCCAGCAGTGTGGGGGGCGGCGAGCAGTACTTC.

The chain has TRBV5-5 and TRBJ2-7; D possibly uses TRBD1 or TRBD2 (5 bases each). V dropped 0 bases and J dropped 2 bases, with 15 bases sitting between them. CDR1 and CDR2 (germline): SGHKS, YYEKEE (reference sequence). This CDR3 is 16 amino acids long. CDR3 DNA sequence: TGTGCCAGCAGCTTGGCCTCGAGGGGCGCAGCCTACGAGCAGTACTTC. Translated: CASSLASRGAAYEQYF.

CDR3: CASSLDLLQGATYNEQFF. The DNA for the CDR3 is TGTGCCAGCAGCTTAGATCTCCTACAGGGGGCGACCTACAATGAGCAGTTCTTC. The chain uses TRBV11-3 and TRBJ2-1, with 9 positions matching TRBD1. Germline V gene lookup returns CDR1 SGHNT and CDR2 YENEEA. V was pared by 0 bases and J by 2 bases, with 8 bases of the junction left unmatched. The CDR3 is made up of 18 amino acids.

V gene TRBV9 combines with J gene TRBJ2-7, with 9 bases that match TRBD2. Germline values: CDR1 SGDLS, CDR2 YYNGEE. V was clipped by 0 bases and J by 5 bases; unmatched bases: 6. The CDR3 totals 15 residues. The CDR3 nucleotides read TGTGCCAGCAGCGTAGCTGCTAGCGGGGTAGACGAGCAGTACTTC. Amino acids: CASSVAASGVDEQYF.

The chain uses TRBV9 and TRBJ2-2, with a possible D match to TRBD2 (5 bases). CDR3 length equals 13 residues. Germline CDR1 is SGDLS and CDR2 is YYNGEE. Trimming took 4 bases from V and 7 from J, leaving 11 bases between them. The CDR3 loop reads CASSLGVHGELFF. The CDR3 DNA follows: TGTGCCAGCAGCCTCGGGGTCCACGGGGAGCTGTTTTTT.

The genes are TRBV7-9 and TRBJ1-1, with TRBD1 identical over 7 bases. Germline trimming cut 3 bases from V and 11 bases from J; bases unmatched to any gene: 3. CDR3 length: 11 residues. Per germline, CDR1 SEHNR and CDR2 FQNEAQ (reference sequence). CDR3 sequence reads: CASSFLDRAFF. CDR3 in DNA: TGTGCCAGCAGCTTTCTGGACAGGGCTTTCTTT. Full variable domain (missing parts from reference TRBV7-9 and TRBJ1-1): DTGVSQNPRHKITKRGQNVTFRCDPISEHNRLYWYRQTLGQGPEFLTYFQNEAQLEKSRLLSDRFSAERPKGSFSTLEIQRTEQGDSAMYLCASSFLDRAFFGQGTRLTVV.

This chain links TRBV3-1 (or the pseudogene TRBV3-2) with TRBJ2-6, with no clear D. CDR1 is LGHDT and CDR2 is YNNKEL in the germline V gene (reference sequence). V lost 7 bases and J lost 3, with 7 bases in between. The CDR3 extends over 13 amino acids. CDR3 sequence: CASTSSGANVLTF. Here the CDR3 DNA reads TGTGCCAGCACCTCAAGTGGGGCCAACGTCCTGACTTTC.

The rearrangement links TRBV4-1 to TRBJ1-2; tentatively, D is TRBD1 (5 bases). Trimming stripped 5 bases from V and 3 bases from J, with 16 bases between. The germline V gene encodes CDR1 MGHRA and CDR2 YSYEKL. This CDR3 has 15 residues. The CDR3 DNA sequence: TGCGCCAGCAGCACAACCGACAGCACCCACTATGGCTACACCTTC. Translation: CASSTTDSTHYGYTF.

This sequence joins TRBV7-8 and TRBJ2-7; TRBD1 might be the D (5 bases). V lost 2 bases, J lost 0 bases, and 11 bases lay in between. The CDR3 totals 15 residues. The germline CDR1 and CDR2 sequences are SGHVS and FQNEAQ. This CDR3 is CASSLRDSSSYEQYF. The CDR3 DNA sequence: TGTGCCAGCAGCTTACGAGACAGTAGCTCCTACGAGCAGTACTTC.

The rearrangement uses TRBV7-2 and TRBJ2-6, with D possibly TRBD2 on 6 matching bases. The CDR3 consists of 17 residues. The germline V gene encodes CDR1 SGHTA and CDR2 FQGNSA. V shed 1 base and J shed 2 bases, with 12 bases lying between them. The CDR3 nucleotides are TGTGCCAGCAGCTTAGTAGCGGCAGCCCCTGGGGCCAACGTCCTGACTTTC. Translating it yields CASSLVAAAPGANVLTF.

As concerns this clone: The sample carries other DNA sequences with the same CDR3. V is TRBV5-1 and J is TRBJ2-3, with TRBD2 identical over 7 bases. The CDR3 totals 15 residues. The germline V gene has CDR1 SGHRS and CDR2 YFSETQ. Trimming removed 4 bases from V and 2 bases from J; junction bases left unmatched: 7. The CDR3 sequence is CASSPGGANTDTQYF. The CDR3, as DNA: TGCGCCAGCAGCCCGGGGGGTGCTAACACAGATACGCAGTATTTT.

This clone was seen only once. The chain carries TRBV4-1 and TRBJ2-3; 10 bases fit TRBD2. J was trimmed by 6 bases and V by 8 bases; bases with no gene match: 14. The CDR3 is 16 residues long. Germline lookup yields CDR1 MGHRA and CDR2 YSYEKL. Here the CDR3 reads CASQRNGLADGDTQYF. In DNA form, the CDR3 reads TGCGCCAGCCAACGAAATGGACTAGCGGATGGGGATACGCAGTATTTT.

J is TRBJ2-7 and V is TRBV19; D remains unclear. CDR1 is LNHDA, CDR2 SQIVND, per germline (reference sequence). Between the trimmed V and J ends, which lost 3 bases and 0 bases, there was a span of 9 bases. CDR3 length: 14 residues. CDR3 coding DNA: TGTGCCAGTAGTATGTGGCGGAGCTCCTACGAGCAGTACTTC. Translating gives CASSMWRSSYEQYF.

The chain employs TRBV7-8 and TRBJ1-2, with D unclear. CDR3 length: 14 amino acids. From germline, CDR1 is SGHVS and CDR2 FQNEAQ. The ends were cut back, 0 bases at V and 7 bases at J, with 12 bases in the middle. CDR3 DNA sequence: TGTGCCAGCAGCTTAGCCAGGACCATCTCTGGCTACACCTTC. Its protein is CASSLARTISGYTF.